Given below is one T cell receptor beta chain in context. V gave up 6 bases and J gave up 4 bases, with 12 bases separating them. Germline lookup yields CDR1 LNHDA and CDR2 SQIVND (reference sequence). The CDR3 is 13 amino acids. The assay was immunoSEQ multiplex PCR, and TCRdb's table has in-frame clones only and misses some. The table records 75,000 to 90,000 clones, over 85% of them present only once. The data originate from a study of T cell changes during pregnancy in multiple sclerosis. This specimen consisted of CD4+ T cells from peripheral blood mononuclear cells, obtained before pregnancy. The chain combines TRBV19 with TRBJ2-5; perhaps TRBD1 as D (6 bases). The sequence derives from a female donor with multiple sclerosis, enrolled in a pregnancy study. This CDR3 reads CASSQQGRETQYF. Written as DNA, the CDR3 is TGTGCCAGTAGCCAGCAGGGGCGAGAGACCCAGTACTTC.